A selection of T cell receptor beta chains follows, all from one sample in a study of OX40 agonist ivuxolimab in advanced cancers. Profiled with immunoSEQ multiplex PCR; TCRdb holds only in-frame clones, not every one. Of approximately 90,000 clones listed, 85% to 90% are singletons. Sequencing used CD4+ or CD8+ T cells sorted from blood, obtained in a trial of the OX40 agonist ivuxolimab. Every receptor here comes from an adult with an advanced solid tumor such as melanoma, head and neck, liver or kidney cancer. Both conserved end residues are part of each CDR3. The D gene is left open where the match is weak. Some rows have no size entry. The others give once, few or many, or a class for an expanded clone.

D	size	V	J	DNA	CDR3
.	.	TRBV6-6	TRBJ2-1	TGTGCCAGCGGCGTCAGGGATGCCGAGCAGTTCTTC	CASGVRDAEQFF
.	.	TRBV19	TRBJ1-3	TGTGCCAGTAGTATTCGCCCCGGCAGGATCTCTGGAAACACCATATATTTT	CASSIRPGRISGNTIYF
.	once	TRBV2	TRBJ2-5	TGTGCCAGCAGTGAAGCACGAGTACAAGAGACCCAGTACTTC	CASSEARVQETQYF
.	.	TRBV18	TRBJ1-1	TGTGCCAGCTCCCTGAATCATAACACTGAAGCTTTCTTT	CASSLNHNTEAFF
TRBD2	.	TRBV7-2	TRBJ2-7	TGTGCCAGCAGCCGGGAAAGCGGGGGGACCTGGGGAGAGCAGTACTTC	CASSRESGGTWGEQYF
.	.	TRBV27	TRBJ1-6	TGTGCCACTAAAGTTGAACAGGGATACAATTCACCCCTCCACTTT	CATKVEQGYNSPLHF
.	few	TRBV6-4	TRBJ1-1	TGTGCCAGCAGTGACACCGCCGACAGGAAGGTTAAAGCTTTCTTT	CASSDTADRKVKAFF
.	.	TRBV30	TRBJ1-6	TGTGCCTGGAGAACAGGCCCAGGATCACCCCTCCACTTT	CAWRTGPGSPLHF
TRBD1	.	TRBV2	TRBJ1-3	TGTGCCAGCAGTGCACGGACAGGGACAGGAAACACCATATATTTT	CASSARTGTGNTIYF
.	.	TRBV4-3	TRBJ2-7	TGCGCCAGCAGCCAAGATAGGGGGTACGAGCAGTACTTC	CASSQDRGYEQYF
TRBD1	.	TRBV4-2	TRBJ1-5	TGTGCCAGCAGCCCCCGGGACAGAGACCAGCCCCAGCATTTT	CASSPRDRDQPQHF
.	.	TRBV28	TRBJ1-5	TGTGCCAGCGAACGGAACAATCAGCCCCAGCATTTT	CASERNNQPQHF
.	.	TRBV11-3	TRBJ2-2	TGTGCCAGCAGCGAAGGACAGAACACCGGGGAGCTGTTTTTT	CASSEGQNTGELFF
.	.	TRBV5-1	TRBJ2-2	TGCGCCAGCAGCTTGGGACCCCCGATCGGGGAGCTGTTTTTT	CASSLGPPIGELFF
.	.	TRBV7-9	TRBJ2-1	TGTGCCAGCAGCTTAGGCTCCATCGGGGGAAATGAGCAGTTCTTC	CASSLGSIGGNEQFF
TRBD1	.	TRBV19	TRBJ1-4	TGTGCCAGTAGTATTGGGACAGGGGTCGAAAAACTGTTTTTT	CASSIGTGVEKLFF